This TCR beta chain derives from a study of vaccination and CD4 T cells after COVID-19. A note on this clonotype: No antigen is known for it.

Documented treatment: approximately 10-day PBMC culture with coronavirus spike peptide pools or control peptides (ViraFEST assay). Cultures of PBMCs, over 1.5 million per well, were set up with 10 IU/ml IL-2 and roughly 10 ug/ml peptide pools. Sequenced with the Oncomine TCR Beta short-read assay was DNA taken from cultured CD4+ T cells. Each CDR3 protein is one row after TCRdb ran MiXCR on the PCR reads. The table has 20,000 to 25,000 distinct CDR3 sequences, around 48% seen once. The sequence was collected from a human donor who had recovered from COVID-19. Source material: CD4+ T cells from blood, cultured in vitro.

The chain's CDR3 is CASSLDGVSGANVLTF. The CDR3, as DNA: TGTGCCAGCAGCTTAGATGGAGTCTCTGGGGCCAACGTCCTGACTTTC. V and J are TRBV7-2 and TRBJ2-6; no definite D call. The CDR3 length is 16 residues. The germline gives CDR1 SGHTA, CDR2 FQGNSA. V lost 1 base to trimming and J lost 0 bases, with 7 bases between them.